These 12 T cell receptor beta chains were sequenced from one sample in a study of intratumoral heterogeneity in liver cancer. Produced via immunoSEQ multiplex PCR; TCRdb's table is partial and in-frame only. The table has just over 20,000 clones, over 60% seen once. Sequences were derived from tumor-adjacent normal tissue, sampled before any cancer treatment. These receptors came from a woman between 70 and 85 years old with hepatocellular carcinoma.

This chain links TRBV30 with TRBJ2-3; 10 nucleotides match TRBD2. This CDR3 region has 15 residues. CDR1 and CDR2 from the germline V gene are GTSNPN and SVGIG (reference sequence). After removal of 0 bases from V and 6 bases from J, the junction contained 6 bases not matched to a gene. The CDR3 loop reads CAWSVAAGGVDTQYF. The CDR3 nucleotides read TGTGCCTGGAGTGTCGCAGCGGGGGGGGTGGATACGCAGTATTTT.

This clone has more than one count but fewer than ten. The rearrangement uses TRBV28 and TRBJ2-5, with TRBD2 matching 14 bases. Germline V gene lookup returns CDR1 MDHEN and CDR2 SYDVKM. The V and J ends lost 2 bases and 2 bases, in that order; junction bases with no gene match: 7. This CDR3 has 18 residues. DNA of the CDR3: TGTGCCAGCAGTTTACACCTCGGGACTAGCGGGAGTCAAGAGACCCAGTACTTC. Translation gives CASSLHLGTSGSQETQYF.

The chain is built from TRBV13 and TRBJ2-1; 10 bases are a match to TRBD1. CDR1 is PRHDT and CDR2 is FYEKMQ in the germline V gene (reference sequence). This CDR3 has 16 amino acids. Unmatched junction bases numbered 7, after V lost 4 bases and J lost 4 bases. DNA for the CDR3: TGTGCCAGCAGCTCCAGGGGACAGGGGTTTTACAATGAGCAGTTCTTC. It yields the protein CASSSRGQGFYNEQFF.

This sequence joins TRBV7-2 and TRBJ2-7, with D uncertain. CDR1 and CDR2 (germline): SGHTA, FQGNSA. The V gene lost 8 bases and the J gene lost 0 bases, with 17 bases spanning the gap. There are 15 residues in the CDR3. CDR3 in amino acids: CASSLVGAFSYEQYF. Written as DNA, the CDR3 is TGTGCCAGCTCCCTAGTGGGTGCCTTCTCCTACGAGCAGTACTTC.

The chain carries TRBV5-1 and TRBJ2-2; a possible D gene is TRBD1 (7 bases). The V end lost 1 base, the J end lost 6 bases, and 13 bases lay between the germline ends. The CDR3 is 15 residues long. The germline gives CDR1 SGHRS, CDR2 YFSETQ. CDR3 region: CASSLRTGGAGELFF. The CDR3 nucleotides read TGCGCCAGCAGCTTGCGGACAGGAGGGGCCGGGGAGCTGTTTTTT.

This clone appeared a few times. CDR3: CASSPRGGGAGGYTF. CDR3 nucleotides: TGTGCCAGCAGCCCCCGTGGAGGGGGCGCCGGTGGCTACACCTTC. The chain carries TRBV3-1 (or the pseudogene TRBV3-2) and TRBJ1-2; the match to TRBD1 covers 7 bases. V gave up 4 bases and J gave up 7 bases; unmatched junction bases: 12. Germline V gives CDR1 LGHDT, CDR2 YNNKEL (reference sequence). CDR3 size: 15 residues.

This clone is a singleton in its sample. This sequence joins TRBV7-3 and TRBJ2-5; 8 nucleotides align to TRBD1. Trimming cost V 5 bases and J 5 bases; bases outside gene matches: 7. CDR1 SGHTA and CDR2 FQGTGA come from the germline V gene. The CDR3 consists of 14 residues. CDR3 sequence: CASSQTGGGETQYF. The CDR3 DNA follows: TGTGCCAGCAGCCAAACAGGGGGAGGTGAGACCCAGTACTTC.

With regard to this clone: The junction and the germline gene differ at one end; a read error may be behind it. V is TRBV29-1 and J is TRBJ2-1; 8 nucleotides align to TRBD2. This CDR3 comprises 12 residues. The germline V gene encodes CDR1 SQVTM and CDR2 ANQGSEA. The CDR3, as DNA: TGTACCGGGACTAGTTCTACCAATGAGCAGTTCTTC. Encoded protein: CTGTSSTNEQFF.

The rearrangement uses TRBV5-1 and TRBJ2-7; weak D call: TRBD1 (5 bases). Trimming took 4 bases from V and 4 from J, leaving 12 bases between them. The CDR3 extends over 13 amino acids. Germline V gene lookup returns CDR1 SGHRS and CDR2 YFSETQ. The CDR3: CASSPTRGYEQYF. The CDR3 DNA follows: TGCGCCAGCAGCCCGACAAGGGGTTACGAGCAGTACTTC.

This chain connects TRBV10-1 to TRBJ2-5; 14 bases map to TRBD2. Germline trimming cut 8 bases from V and 9 bases from J; bases unmatched to any gene: 11. The CDR3 loop spans 15 amino acids. Germline lookup yields CDR1 WNHNN and CDR2 SYGVQD (reference sequence). CDR3 nucleotide sequence: TGCGCCAGCTCGGAGGGACTAGCGGGGGCCGGGGCCCAGTACTTC. As protein: CASSEGLAGAGAQYF.

The rearrangement joins TRBV28 to TRBJ2-2; TRBD2 aligns across 8 bases. The CDR3 extends over 13 amino acids. From germline, CDR1 is MDHEN and CDR2 SYDVKM. The V and J ends lost 6 bases and 5 bases, in that order; junction bases with no gene match: 2. The CDR3 loop reads CASRRLATGELFF. For the CDR3, the DNA is TGTGCCAGCAGGCGACTAGCGACCGGGGAGCTGTTTTTT. The full variable domain, completed using reference TRBV28 and TRBJ2-2, is DVKVTQSSRYLVKRTGEKVFLECVQDMDHENMFWYRQDPGLGLRLIYFSYDVKMKEKGDIPEGYSVSREKKERFSLILESASTNQTSMYLCASRRLATGELFFGEGSRLTVL.

This chain links TRBV3-1 (or the pseudogene TRBV3-2) with TRBJ2-5, with 7 nucleotides matching TRBD1. CDR3 size: 15 residues. In germline, CDR1 is LGHDT, CDR2 YNNKEL (reference sequence). Losses at the gene ends were 3 bases for V and 5 bases for J; bases not matched to a gene: 9. As DNA, the CDR3 is TGTGCCAGCAGCCATAGACAGGGCTTGCATGAGACCCAGTACTTC. This encodes CASSHRQGLHETQYF.